The rows below give T cell receptor beta chains drawn from one sample of a study of post-analysis software for immune sequencing data. MiXCR was run by TCRdb on the PCR reads, yielding one entry per CDR3 protein. The sample includes hundreds of thousands of distinct CDR3 sequences, roughly half of them seen just once. Sample: blood. The receptor source for this set is a girl aged 5 to 17 with multiple sclerosis. Both conserved end residues are part of each CDR3. A D gene is named only where the DNA matches it firmly. Clone size is not always given. Where it is, it says once, few, many or a class for expanded clones.

v_call	clone_size	d_call	cdr3_length	j_call	cdr3_nt	cdr3_aa
TRBV5-1	.	.	13	TRBJ2-5	TGCGCCAGCAGCTTGACCCAGCGAGGGGAGCAGTACTTC	CASSLTQRGEQYF
TRBV15	.	TRBD1	16	TRBJ2-3	TGTGCCACCAGCAGAGATAAAATTACAGGGGCAGATACGCAGTATTTT	CATSRDKITGADTQYF
TRBV20-1	.	.	12	TRBJ2-5	TGCAGTTCACCAGTTGTTAAGGAGACCCAGTACTTC	CSSPVVKETQYF
TRBV20-1	.	TRBD2	17	TRBJ2-5	TGCAGTGCTAGAGATCGTGGAGGGACTAGGGACCTAGAGACCCAGTACTTC	CSARDRGGTRDLETQYF
TRBV10-3	.	TRBD1	15	TRBJ2-7	TGTGCCATCAGCGATACAGGGGCCCTTACCTACGAGCAGTACTTC	CAISDTGALTYEQYF
TRBV29-1	.	TRBD2	14	TRBJ2-1	TGCAGCGTTGACGAGGGTCCTAGCGGTAATGAGCAGTTCTTC	CSVDEGPSGNEQFF
TRBV20-1	once	TRBD2	15	TRBJ2-7	TGCAGTGCTAGAGAGGCTAGCGGGAGGGCTCGGGAGCAGTACTTC	CSAREASGRAREQYF
TRBV12-3/TRBV12-4	.	TRBD1	14	TRBJ2-7	TGTGCCAGCAGTTCTCCGGGACAGGCCCACGAGCAGTACTTC	CASSSPGQAHEQYF
TRBV20-1	.	TRBD1	21	TRBJ1-2	TGCAGTGCTAGTGGGGGTACAGGGGCTTCCCACCTTTCTAGTTCTAACTATGGCTACACCTTC	CSASGGTGASHLSSSNYGYTF
TRBV3-1	few	.	13	TRBJ2-7	TGTGCCAGCACCGTCAGGGGCTCCTACGAGCAGTACTTC	CASTVRGSYEQYF
TRBV20-1	.	.	13	TRBJ1-4	TGCAGTGCTACAGAAACAACTAATGAAAAACTGTTTTTT	CSATETTNEKLFF
TRBV7-9	.	.	16	TRBJ1-6	TGTGCCAGCAGCCTACGTCCGGACATTTCGTATTCACCCCTCCACTTT	CASSLRPDISYSPLHF
TRBV7-9	few	.	14	TRBJ2-5	TGTGCCAGCAGCCCTCCGGAGGCGGGAGAGACCCAGTACTTC	CASSPPEAGETQYF
TRBV7-9	.	.	16	TRBJ1-5	TGTGCCAGCAGCTTAGCGCCCAGTCGGGACAATCAGCCCCAGCATTTT	CASSLAPSRDNQPQHF
TRBV5-1	.	TRBD2	15	TRBJ2-1	TGCGCCAGCAGCTTGTCTAGCGGGAGATTAAATGAGCAGTTCTTC	CASSLSSGRLNEQFF
TRBV6-5	few	.	14	TRBJ2-7	TGTGCCAGCTCCAGGACGGAAGGTCTTTACGAGCAGTACTTC	CASSRTEGLYEQYF
TRBV6-5	.	.	16	TRBJ2-1	TGTGCCAGCAGTTACCGGCCGAGAGGGCGCTACAATGAGCAGTTCTTC	CASSYRPRGRYNEQFF
TRBV20-1	.	TRBD2	13	TRBJ2-4	TGCAGTTCGACTAGCGGGAGGGCCCTGGAGCAGTACTTC	CSSTSGRALEQYF
TRBV5-1	few	TRBD2	16	TRBJ2-1	TGCGCCAGCAGCCCTGGGACTAGCGGGTGGGGGCGAGAGCAGTTCTTC	CASSPGTSGWGREQFF
TRBV4-1	few	.	15	TRBJ2-7	TGCGCCAGCAGCCAAAGAACAGGCTTGTCCTACGAGCAGTACTTC	CASSQRTGLSYEQYF
TRBV12-3/TRBV12-4	.	.	15	TRBJ2-1	TGTGCCAGCACCCCGAGTTGGGGTTCAGGGAATGAGCAGTTCTTC	CASTPSWGSGNEQFF
TRBV5-1	.	.	15	TRBJ2-5	TGCGCCAGCAGCTTCCGACGGGACACGCAAGAGACCCAGTACTTC	CASSFRRDTQETQYF
TRBV10-3	.	.	13	TRBJ2-7	TGTGCCGTCAGTGAGCCAGCAGGGGACGAGCAGTACTTC	CAVSEPAGDEQYF
TRBV12-3/TRBV12-4	.	.	13	TRBJ1-1	TGTGCCAGCGTAAACAGGTGGGGGACTGAAGCTTTCTTT	CASVNRWGTEAFF
TRBV4-2	.	.	15	TRBJ1-5	TGTGCCGGCAGCCCGGTACAGGGTAGCAATCAGCCCCAGCATTTT	CAGSPVQGSNQPQHF
TRBV5-1	.	.	12	TRBJ2-1	TGCGCCAGCAGCACCGACCTGAATGAGCAGTTCTTC	CASSTDLNEQFF
TRBV20-1	.	TRBD2	17	TRBJ2-1	TGCAGTGCTAGAGCCCACCTTAGCGGGAGTACCTACAATGAGCAGTTCTTC	CSARAHLSGSTYNEQFF
TRBV13	.	.	14	TRBJ2-5	TGTGCCAGCAGCTTATTGCGGGCCGAAGAGACCCAGTACTTC	CASSLLRAEETQYF
TRBV20-1	.	.	15	TRBJ1-2	TGCAGTGCTAGCCCCGGTTCCCTCACTAACTATGGCTACACCTTC	CSASPGSLTNYGYTF
TRBV11-2	few	TRBD1	19	TRBJ1-5	TGTGCCAGCAGCGGGGGGGGACAGGGCCCCCCCCCACATCATCAGCCCCAGCATTTT	CASSGGGQGPPPHHQPQHF
TRBV5-6	.	TRBD2	17	TRBJ2-6	TGTGCCAGCAGCTTGGCCGGGGGGGTACCTGGGGCCAACGTCCTGACTTTC	CASSLAGGVPGANVLTF
TRBV29-1	once	.	12	TRBJ1-1	TGCAGCGTTGTGTTGGGGGTCGCTGAAGCTTTCTTT	CSVVLGVAEAFF
TRBV20-1	few	.	14	TRBJ2-1	TGCAGTGCTAGACGGGTTAGCTCCTACAATGAGCAGTTCTTC	CSARRVSSYNEQFF
TRBV5-6	once	TRBD2	17	TRBJ2-1	TGTGCCAGCAGCTTTATAGCGGGGTCCCCAACCTACAATGAGCAGTTCTTC	CASSFIAGSPTYNEQFF
TRBV11-2	.	TRBD2	22	TRBJ2-3	TGTGCCAGCAGCTTAGATGGACTAGCGGGGGGAATTTCCGCACCTCTTACAGATACGCAGTATTTT	CASSLDGLAGGISAPLTDTQYF
TRBV13	.	.	15	TRBJ1-1	TGTGCCAGCAGCTCGGCTTCCGGGACACCTGGCCCAGCTTTCTTT	CASSSASGTPGPAFF
TRBV4-1	.	.	15	TRBJ2-5	TGCGCCAGCAGCCAAGGGCAGGGGAAACGAGAGACCCAGTACTTC	CASSQGQGKRETQYF
TRBV11-2	.	.	15	TRBJ2-5	TGTGCCAGCAGCTTAGGGGCCCGCGGGTCGGGGGAGCAGTACTTC	CASSLGARGSGEQYF
TRBV7-9	.	.	16	TRBJ1-4	TGTGCCAGCAGCTTACAGCAGCCAGCAACTAATGAAAAACTGTTTTTT	CASSLQQPATNEKLFF
TRBV25-1	few	TRBD1	15	TRBJ2-7	TGTGCCAGCAGTGAGGGACAGGGGCCACTCTACGAGCAGTACTTC	CASSEGQGPLYEQYF
TRBV6-1	.	.	14	TRBJ1-5	TGTGCCAGCAGTGAAGCTGGTGCGAGAAGTACCCAGCATTTT	CASSEAGARSTQHF
TRBV29-1	few	.	14	TRBJ2-5	TGCAGCGTTGAGGGTACAGGCCAACGGGAGACCCAGTACTTC	CSVEGTGQRETQYF
TRBV20-1	once	.	13	TRBJ2-5	TGCAGTACAAAAGGGGAGGTCCGAGAGGCCCAGTACTTC	CSTKGEVREAQYF
TRBV4-1	.	.	16	TRBJ2-5	TGCGCCAGCAGCCAAGATCCAGGGGTTGGAGGGGAGACCCAGTACTTC	CASSQDPGVGGETQYF
TRBV20-1	.	TRBD2	18	TRBJ2-1	TGCAGTGCTACGAAGGTGGCTAGCGGATTTTTCGGATACAATGAGCAGTTCTTC	CSATKVASGFFGYNEQFF
TRBV20-1	.	.	15	TRBJ1-1	TGCAGTGCTAGAGATCCTCTAAATTCGGACACTGAAGCTTTCTTT	CSARDPLNSDTEAFF
TRBV12-3/TRBV12-4	.	.	16	TRBJ2-7	TGTGCCAGCAGTTTGGGTCGACCGGGACAAAGCTACGAGCAGTACTTC	CASSLGRPGQSYEQYF
TRBV12-3/TRBV12-4	many	.	13	TRBJ2-7	TGTGCCAGCAGTTACAACAGGCCCTACGAGCAGTACTTC	CASSYNRPYEQYF
TRBV2	.	.	14	TRBJ2-6	TGTGCCAGCAGTGTGGGGGCTGGGGCCAACGTCCTGACTTTC	CASSVGAGANVLTF
TRBV18	once	.	13	TRBJ1-1	TGTGCCAGCTCACAGGGACTGGACACTGAAGCTTTCTTT	CASSQGLDTEAFF
TRBV6-6	.	.	14	TRBJ2-6	TGTGCCAGCAGTTACGGTGGAGGGGCCAACGTCCTGACTTTC	CASSYGGGANVLTF
TRBV6-4	few	TRBD2	13	TRBJ2-5	TGTGCCAGCAGTGAGGCACCGGGGGGGACCCAGTACTTC	CASSEAPGGTQYF
TRBV20-1	.	.	15	TRBJ1-2	TGCAGTGCTAGGGGATCTTCTCAGGGGAACTATGGCTACACCTTC	CSARGSSQGNYGYTF
TRBV5-5	.	TRBD2	15	TRBJ2-1	TGTGCCAGCAGCTTGGTAGCGGGAGGTACGAATGAGCAGTTCTTC	CASSLVAGGTNEQFF